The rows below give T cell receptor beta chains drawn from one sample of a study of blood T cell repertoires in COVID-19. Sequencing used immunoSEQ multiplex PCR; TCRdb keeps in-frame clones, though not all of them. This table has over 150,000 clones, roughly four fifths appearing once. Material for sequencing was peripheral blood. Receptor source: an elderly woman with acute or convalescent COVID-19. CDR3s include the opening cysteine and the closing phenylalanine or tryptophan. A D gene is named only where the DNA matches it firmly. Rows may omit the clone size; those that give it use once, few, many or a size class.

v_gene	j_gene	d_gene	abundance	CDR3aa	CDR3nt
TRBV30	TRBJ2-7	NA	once	CAWSRRWGEEYF	TGTGCCTGGAGTAGGAGATGGGGAGAGGAGTACTTC
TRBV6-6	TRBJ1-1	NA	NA	CASSYTRQGMNTEAFF	TGTGCCAGCAGTTACACCCGCCAGGGAATGAACACTGAAGCTTTCTTT
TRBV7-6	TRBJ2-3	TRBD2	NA	CASSPGTRFTDTQYF	TGTGCCAGCAGCCCCGGGACTAGGTTCACAGATACGCAGTATTTT
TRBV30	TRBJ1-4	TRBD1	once	CAWSPWTGGNEKLFF	TGTGCCTGGAGCCCCTGGACAGGGGGGAATGAAAAACTGTTTTTT
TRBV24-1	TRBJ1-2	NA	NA	CATSDLSPDGYTF	TGTGCCACCAGTGATTTGAGTCCAGATGGCTACACCTTC
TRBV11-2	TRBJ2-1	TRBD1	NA	CASSLDTDRGFF	TGTGCCAGCAGCTTAGACACGGACAGGGGGTTCTTC
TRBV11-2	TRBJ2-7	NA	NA	CASSLAVRGRAEQYF	TGTGCCAGCAGCTTAGCTGTTAGGGGTCGGGCCGAGCAGTACTTC
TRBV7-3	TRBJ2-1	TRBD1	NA	CASSSDRGAVNEQFF	TGTGCCAGCAGCTCCGACAGGGGCGCCGTGAATGAGCAGTTCTTC
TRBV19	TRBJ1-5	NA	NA	CASSPTSSGVSNQPQHF	TGTGCCAGTAGCCCCACTTCGTCGGGGGTTAGCAATCAGCCCCAGCATTTT
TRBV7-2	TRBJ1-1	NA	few	CASSPQQGTTEAFF	TGTGCCAGCAGCCCCCAGCAGGGCACCACTGAAGCTTTCTTT
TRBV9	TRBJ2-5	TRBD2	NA	CASSVTSGAPETQYF	TGTGCCAGCAGCGTCACTAGCGGGGCGCCGGAGACCCAGTACTTC
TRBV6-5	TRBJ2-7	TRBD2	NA	CASRVAGGSGEQYF	TGTGCCAGCAGAGTAGCGGGGGGGTCCGGCGAGCAGTACTTC
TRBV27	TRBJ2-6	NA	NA	CASTYSGANVLTF	TGTGCCAGCACCTACTCTGGGGCCAACGTCCTGACTTTC
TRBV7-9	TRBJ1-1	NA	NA	CASSLHGTNTEAFF	TGTGCCAGCAGCCTACATGGGACAAACACTGAAGCTTTCTTT
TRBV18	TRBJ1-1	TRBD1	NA	CASSPLGQGAITEAFF	TGTGCCAGCTCACCACTAGGACAGGGGGCGATAACTGAAGCTTTCTTT
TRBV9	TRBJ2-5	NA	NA	CASSTGAQETQYF	TGTGCCAGCAGCACGGGAGCCCAAGAGACCCAGTACTTC
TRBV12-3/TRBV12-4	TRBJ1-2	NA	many	CASSLGGNYGYTF	TGTGCCAGCAGTTTAGGCGGGAACTATGGCTACACCTTC
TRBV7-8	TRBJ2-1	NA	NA	CASSLGPFNEQFF	TGTGCCAGCAGCTTAGGGCCATTCAATGAGCAGTTCTTC
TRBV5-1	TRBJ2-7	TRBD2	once	CASSPGLAGGSSYEQYF	TGCGCCAGCAGCCCGGGACTAGCGGGAGGAAGCTCCTACGAGCAGTACTTC
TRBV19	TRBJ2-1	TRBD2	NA	CASSTIAGGNPNEQFF	TGTGCCAGTAGTACTATAGCGGGAGGGAACCCCAATGAGCAGTTCTTC
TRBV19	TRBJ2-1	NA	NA	CASSRLSGGSYNEQFF	TGTGCCAGTAGCAGACTTAGCGGAGGCTCCTACAATGAGCAGTTCTTC
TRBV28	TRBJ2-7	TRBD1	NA	CASIQGDKSLSWGQYF	TGTGCCAGCATCCAGGGGGATAAAAGCCTCTCCTGGGGGCAGTACTTC
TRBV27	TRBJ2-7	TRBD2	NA	CASRLAGVSSYEQYF	TGTGCCAGTAGACTAGCGGGAGTTAGTTCCTACGAGCAGTACTTC
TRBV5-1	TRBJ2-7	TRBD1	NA	CASSSTGNSYEQYF	TGCGCCAGCAGCTCGACAGGGAATTCCTACGAGCAGTACTTC
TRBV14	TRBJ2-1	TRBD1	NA	CASSLWTGLEQFF	TGTGCCAGCAGCCTTTGGACAGGGCTTGAGCAGTTCTTC
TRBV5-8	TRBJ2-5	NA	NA	CASSGGTVRETQYF	TGTGCCAGCAGCGGAGGGACAGTTCGGGAGACCCAGTACTTC
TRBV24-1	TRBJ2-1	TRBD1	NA	CATSAADRGGLYNEQFF	TGTGCCACCAGTGCCGCGGACAGGGGTGGTCTCTACAATGAGCAGTTCTTC
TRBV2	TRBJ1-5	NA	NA	CASRSFSNQPQHF	TGTGCCAGCAGGTCCTTTAGCAATCAGCCCCAGCATTTT
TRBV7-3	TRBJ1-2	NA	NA	CASSLRWGGDATF	TGTGCCAGCAGCTTAAGGTGGGGGGGAGACGCCACCTTC